The T cell receptor (beta chain) described here comes from a study of Graves' ophthalmopathy and Graves' hyperthyroidism. About the study: Stable hyperthyroidism meant no ophthalmopathy within 18 months of follow-up. General study results and limits: Thyroid clonotypes that were expanded above 0.001 frequency mostly also appeared in blood.

Comments on this clonotype: Antigen: not known.

Participants with hyperthyroidism, aged 18 to 65, were newly diagnosed with under 2 months' duration. Each diagnosis was determined on the basis of clinical symptoms, serum thyroxine, TRAb, thyroid ultrasound and orbital computed tomography. Looked up from germline, CDR1 is DFQATT and CDR2 is SNEGSKA (reference sequence). There are 14 residues in the CDR3. Amplification of TCR beta CDR3 regions used RNA transcripts. HTBI primers primed a first-round RT-PCR, and a second-round multiplex PCR followed. A single record per CDR3 protein comes from TCRdb applying MiXCR to the multiplex PCR reads. Of 560,000 or so distinct CDR3 sequences in the sample, 39% were seen once.

This chain connects TRBV20-1 to TRBJ2-5; tentative D call: TRBD2 (5 bases). The better agreement between TRBJ2-1 and the DNA end casts doubt on the J call. This receptor was obtained from an adult man with Graves' hyperthyroidism. Sequencing was performed on peripheral blood or thyroid tissue (not recorded which). CDR3 sequence (DNA): TGCAGTGCTAGAGATCGGGAAGAGGGCAATGAGCAGTTCTTC. Translating it yields CSARDREEGNEQFF.